The next 32 T cell receptor beta chains were all read from a single sample in a study of Ad26.COV2.S vaccination and SARS-CoV-2 variants. Some clones are missing from TCRdb's copy, which holds only in-frame ones; the method was immunoSEQ multiplex PCR. The sample gives about 430,000 clones, about 93% of which show up once; less than 15% is in the top ten. Treatment noted: roughly 18 received Ad26.COV2.S at low or high dose, single or two shots; five or six received placebo; per-sample allocation not given. Each sample was drawn 63 days after the first injection (of vaccine or placebo). Sample: peripheral blood, taken in a trial of Ad26.COV2.S vaccine versus placebo. These receptors came from a person aged 18 to 65 who received the Ad26.COV2.S COVID-19 vaccine or a placebo.

This clone appeared a single time. This sequence joins TRBV7-2 and TRBJ2-1, with D possibly TRBD2 on 6 matching bases. The CDR3 runs 15 residues. Per the germline V gene, CDR1 is SGHTA and CDR2 is FQGNSA. Trimming removed 5 bases at V and 4 bases at J, with 15 bases between. CDR3 region: CASSLTGVGYNEQFF. The CDR3 coding sequence is TGTGCCAGCAGCCTCACGGGGGTTGGGTACAATGAGCAGTTCTTC.

This rearrangement joins TRBV5-8 to TRBJ2-1; 10 bases map to TRBD2. Germline assignment: CDR1 SGHTS and CDR2 YDEGEE. V lost 0 bases, J lost 9 bases, and 6 bases stayed unmatched. There are 15 residues in the CDR3. The chain's CDR3 is CASSLGPSGRIEQFF. CDR3 DNA sequence: TGTGCCAGCAGCTTGGGACCTAGCGGGAGAATTGAGCAGTTCTTC.

As for this clone: Other DNA sequences in the same sample also yield this CDR3. This chain uses TRBV9 with TRBJ2-1; D remains unclear. The CDR3 runs to 14 residues. The ends were cut back, 0 bases at V and 2 bases at J, with 6 bases in the middle. CDR1 is SGDLS and CDR2 is YYNGEE in the germline V gene. CDR3 nucleotides: TGTGCCAGCAGCGTAGGCGGAACCTACAATGAGCAGTTCTTC. Translating gives CASSVGGTYNEQFF.

CDR3 coding DNA: TGTGCCAGCAGCGCCCGACCCCCCCTTGCGGGAGCGCCTATCTCCTACAATGAGCAGTTCTTC. It encodes CASSARPPLAGAPISYNEQFF. This chain joins TRBV9 and TRBJ2-1; 7 nucleotides align to TRBD2. CDR1 and CDR2 (germline): SGDLS, YYNGEE. The CDR3 consists of 21 residues. V shed 3 bases, J shed 0 bases, and the junction held 21 bases outside the gene matches.

The CDR3 reads CASSQGIGRADEQYF. DNA of the CDR3: TGTGCCAGCAGCCAAGGCATCGGGAGGGCCGACGAGCAGTACTTC. The chain joins TRBV14 to TRBJ2-7, with 8 bases that match TRBD2. There are 15 residues in the CDR3. Germline CDR1 and CDR2: SGHDN and FVKESK. After removal of 1 base from V and 5 bases from J, the junction contained 7 bases not matched to a gene.

The chain is built from TRBV7-2 and TRBJ1-2; the D gene is possibly TRBD1 (5 bases). The CDR3 is made up of 12 amino acids. The germline V gene has CDR1 SGHTA and CDR2 FQGNSA. Trimming removed 5 bases from V and 8 bases from J, with 12 bases in between. The CDR3 DNA sequence: TGTGCCAGCAGCGCCTCGGGGCCGGGCTACACCTTC. Translating gives CASSASGPGYTF.

The chain is built from TRBV18 and TRBJ1-5; D is ambiguous. Per the germline V gene, CDR1 is KGHSH and CDR2 is LQKENI. The CDR3 runs to 13 residues. V lost 6 bases and J lost 5, with 11 bases in between. The chain's CDR3 is CASSLGRDQPQHF. The CDR3 region has the DNA TGTGCCAGCTCCCTTGGGAGGGATCAGCCCCAGCATTTT.

This chain connects TRBV4-3 to TRBJ2-2, with 9 nucleotides matching TRBD2. The V gene's germline CDR1 is LGHNA and CDR2 YSLEER. The trim removed 6 bases at V and 5 bases at J, leaving 4 bases unmatched. The CDR3 spans 14 residues. This CDR3 reads CASSSGRDTGELFF. For the CDR3, the DNA is TGCGCCAGCAGTAGCGGGAGAGATACCGGGGAGCTGTTTTTT.

The chain carries TRBV12-1 and TRBJ2-2; the table's D call TRBD2 went unverified against the DNA. TRBV12-1 is termed a pseudogene. CDR3 length: 18 residues. CDR3 DNA: TGTGCCAGCAGCCCTGGGACTAGCGGGAGTCGATGGACCGGGGAGCTGTTTTTT. This encodes CASSPGTSGSRWTGELFF.

The rearrangement links TRBV29-1 to TRBJ1-2, with D unclear. V lost 1 base and J lost 6, with 6 bases in between. The CDR3 runs to 11 residues. CDR1 and CDR2 from the germline V gene are SQVTM and ANQGSEA. The CDR3 protein is CSVEGPNGYTF. The CDR3 DNA sequence: TGCAGCGTTGAAGGCCCTAATGGCTACACCTTC. Full variable domain (outside the CDR3, taken from reference TRBV29-1 and TRBJ1-2): SAVISQKPSRDICQRGTSLTIQCQVDSQVTMMFWYRQQPGQSLTLIATANQGSEATYESGFVIDKFPISRPNLTFSTLTVSNMSPEDSSIYLCSVEGPNGYTFGSGTRLTVV.

The chain combines TRBV4-3 with TRBJ2-7; D gene unclear. The CDR3 is made up of 13 amino acids. Trimming removed 0 bases from V and 5 bases from J, with 8 bases in between. Germline CDR1 reads LGHNA; CDR2 reads YSLEER. CDR3 protein: CASSQDRTHEQYF. In nucleotides, the CDR3 is TGCGCCAGCAGCCAAGATCGGACCCACGAGCAGTACTTC.

This clone has only one observation. The rearrangement joins TRBV6-4 to TRBJ2-1, with a tentative D call TRBD2 (5 bases). The V gene's germline CDR1 is MRHNA and CDR2 SNTAGT. Trimming removed 2 bases from V and 3 bases from J, with 11 bases in between. The length of the CDR3 is 15 residues. The CDR3 bases are TGTGCCAGCAGTGACGGGCGGGTTGGCTACAATGAGCAGTTCTTC. This sequence encodes CASSDGRVGYNEQFF.

The chain couples TRBV2 to TRBJ2-2; D perhaps matches TRBD2 (5 bases). The CDR3 sequence is 15 residues long. V lost 3 bases and J lost 4, with 12 bases in between. Germline V CDR1 and CDR2: SNHLY, FYNNEI. CDR3 protein: CASSDRGRGTGELFF. CDR3 nucleotide sequence: TGTGCCAGCAGTGATCGGGGTCGCGGCACCGGGGAGCTGTTTTTT.

The V and J genes are TRBV7-2 and TRBJ2-3; unclear D gene. The CDR3 spans 16 residues. V lost 5 bases and J lost 2, with 17 bases in between. Germline CDR1 SGHTA, CDR2 FQGNSA. CDR3 protein: CASSRRRLVNTDTQYF. The DNA for the CDR3 is TGTGCCAGCAGCCGTCGGAGACTCGTAAACACAGATACGCAGTATTTT.

This chain joins TRBV27 and TRBJ1-5; 7 nucleotides match TRBD1. CDR3 size: 14 residues. Germline assignment: CDR1 MNHEY and CDR2 SMNVEV (reference sequence). With 3 bases clipped from V and 6 bases from J, the junction kept 5 bases outside the gene matches. CDR3 amino acids: CASSFRDRSQPQHF. The CDR3 DNA sequence: TGTGCCAGCAGTTTCCGGGACAGAAGTCAGCCCCAGCATTTT.

The V and J genes are TRBV7-2 and TRBJ2-7; D call uncertain. Germline assignment: CDR1 SGHTA and CDR2 FQGNSA. V lost 0 bases and J lost 0, with 3 bases in between. The CDR3 loop spans 13 amino acids. The DNA of the CDR3 is TGTGCCAGCAGCTTAGCCCACTCCTACGAGCAGTACTTC. It yields the protein CASSLAHSYEQYF.

V is TRBV27 and J is TRBJ1-4; 9 nucleotides match TRBD1. Germline trimming cut 4 bases from V and 10 bases from J; bases unmatched to any gene: 7. This CDR3 has 14 residues. From germline, CDR1 is MNHEY and CDR2 SMNVEV (reference sequence). The CDR3 DNA reads as TGTGCCAGCAGTTCTGGACAGGGGCACAGAAAACTGTTTTTT. It is translated as CASSSGQGHRKLFF.

The CDR3 region is CASNMLAGGVNEQFF. The CDR3 nucleotides are TGTGCCAGTAATATGTTGGCGGGAGGGGTCAATGAGCAGTTCTTC. The rearrangement uses TRBV19 and TRBJ2-1; 9 bases line up with TRBD2. This CDR3 has 15 residues. V lost 7 bases and J lost 6; bases outside the gene matches: 10. Looked up from germline, CDR1 is LNHDA and CDR2 is SQIVND (reference sequence).

J is TRBJ2-5 and V is TRBV6-5; 9 bases are a match to TRBD1. The CDR3 has 14 amino acids. The junction had 4 bases not matched to a gene; V was cut back by 4 bases and J by 4 bases. Germline values: CDR1 MNHEY, CDR2 SVGAGI. The CDR3 DNA reads TGTGCCAGCAGTTCCCTGGGACAGGGAGAGACCCAGTACTTC. Protein sequence: CASSSLGQGETQYF.

The CDR3: CASSETAHQPQHF. In nucleotides, the CDR3 is TGTGCCAGCAGTGAGACAGCTCATCAGCCCCAGCATTTT. V gene TRBV6-1 combines with J gene TRBJ1-5, with D maybe TRBD1 (5 bases). The germline gives CDR1 MNHNS, CDR2 SASEGT. The V gene lost 3 bases and the J gene lost 5 bases, with 8 bases spanning the gap. CDR3 length equals 13 residues.

The gene calls are TRBV5-5 and TRBJ2-7; D not certain. V was trimmed by 1 base and J by 2 bases, leaving 7 bases between them. The CDR3 runs to 13 residues. Germline V gene sequence: CDR1 SGHKS, CDR2 YYEKEE (reference sequence). CDR3 DNA sequence: TGTGCCAGCAGCTTGTCTATGACCTACGAGCAGTACTTC. Translation: CASSLSMTYEQYF.

The chain combines TRBV4-3 with TRBJ2-1; tentatively, D is TRBD2 (6 bases). V was clipped by 3 bases and J by 8 bases, with 20 bases between them. Germline V CDR1 and CDR2: LGHNA, YSLEER. The CDR3 is 16 residues long. Here the CDR3 DNA reads TGCGCCAGCAGCCACTCGGCCGGGGGACGTTTCGATGAGCAGTTCTTC. Translating gives CASSHSAGGRFDEQFF.

The chain employs TRBV3-1 (or the pseudogene TRBV3-2) and TRBJ2-7; TRBD2 matches 9 bases. CDR3 length equals 15 residues. The germline CDR1 and CDR2 sequences are LGHDT and YNNKEL (reference sequence). V dropped 5 bases and J dropped 2; count of bases not matched to a gene: 7. In DNA, the CDR3 is TGTGCCAGCAGCTTGGCTGGACTAGCGCCCTACGAGCAGTACTTC. This sequence encodes CASSLAGLAPYEQYF.

The rearrangement links TRBV19 to TRBJ1-4; the D gene is possibly TRBD1 (5 bases). Germline assignment: CDR1 LNHDA and CDR2 SQIVND (reference sequence). The CDR3 has 12 amino acids. V lost 6 bases, J lost 8 bases, and 10 bases lay in between. The CDR3 spells CASSSRTEKLFF. As DNA, the CDR3 is TGTGCCAGTAGCTCTAGGACAGAAAAACTGTTTTTT. Full variable domain (rest looked up from reference TRBV19 and TRBJ1-4): DGGITQSPKYLFRKEGQNVTLSCEQNLNHDAMYWYRQDPGQGLRLIYYSQIVNDFQKGDIAEGYSVSREKKESFPLTVTSAQKNPTAFYLCASSSRTEKLFFGSGTQLSVL.

The rearrangement joins TRBV7-9 to TRBJ2-7; 8 nucleotides match TRBD1. CDR3 length: 13 amino acids. The germline CDR1 and CDR2 sequences are SEHNR and FQNEAQ (reference sequence). Unmatched junction bases numbered 5, after V lost 0 bases and J lost 10 bases. The DNA for the CDR3 is TGTGCCAGCAGCTTAGCACTACAGGGGGGTCAGTACTTC. This gives the protein CASSLALQGGQYF.

This clone was seen once. This rearrangement joins TRBV6-5 to TRBJ2-3, with 9 bases fitting TRBD2. Trimming took 6 bases from V and 4 from J; bases not matched to a gene: 5. CDR1 is MNHEY, CDR2 SVGAGI, per germline. The CDR3 is 14 amino acids. The CDR3 DNA reads TGTGCCAGCAGCCCAGGGACTAGCCCAGATACGCAGTATTTT. Translating gives CASSPGTSPDTQYF.

This rearrangement joins TRBV15 to TRBJ1-1, with 9 positions matching TRBD1. V was clipped by 0 bases and J by 5 bases; unmatched bases: 7. This CDR3 region has 16 residues. Germline assignment: CDR1 LNHNV and CDR2 YYDKDF (reference sequence). The CDR3 nucleotides read TGTGCCACCAGCAGAGATCCCACAGGGGGCGGGACTGAAGCTTTCTTT. It is translated as CATSRDPTGGGTEAFF.

This sequence joins TRBV29-1 and TRBJ2-3; the match to TRBD1 covers 8 bases. The germline V gene encodes CDR1 SQVTM and CDR2 ANQGSEA. The CDR3 is made up of 15 amino acids. Trimming at V came to 6 bases and at J to 4 bases, leaving 12 bases not matched to a gene. The CDR3 coding sequence is TGCAGCGTCGCTGATTCCGGGACAGGCGCAGATACGCAGTATTTT. It specifies CSVADSGTGADTQYF.

This clone occurred once. The chain uses TRBV13 and TRBJ2-7, with 9 bases that match TRBD2. CDR1 is PRHDT, CDR2 FYEKMQ, per germline (reference sequence). The CDR3 is 16 residues long. Germline trimming cut 2 bases from V and 2 bases from J; bases unmatched to any gene: 7. CDR3 sequence reads: CASSLFKREDPYEQYF. The CDR3 coding sequence is TGTGCCAGCAGCTTATTCAAGCGGGAGGACCCCTACGAGCAGTACTTC. Based on the CDR3 plus reference TRBV13 and TRBJ2-7, the full variable domain is AAGVIQSPRHLIKEKRETATLKCYPIPRHDTVYWYQQGPGQDPQFLISFYEKMQSDKGSIPDRFSAQQFSDYHSELNMSSLELGDSALYFCASSLFKREDPYEQYFGPGTRLTVT.

V is TRBV20-1 and J is TRBJ1-2; 8 bases are shared with TRBD1. Per the germline V gene, CDR1 is DFQATT and CDR2 is SNEGSKA (reference sequence). This CDR3 spans 11 amino acids. The J segment lost 8 bases and the V segment lost 5 bases, leaving 4 bases of the junction unmatched. CDR3 protein: CSAGDRPGYTF. The CDR3 region has the DNA TGCAGTGCTGGGGACAGGCCCGGCTACACCTTC.

This chain joins TRBV7-2 and TRBJ1-5; D not resolved. The germline V gene encodes CDR1 SGHTA and CDR2 FQGNSA. The CDR3 has 13 residues. V dropped 5 bases and J dropped 4 bases, with 9 bases sitting between them. Written as DNA, the CDR3 is TGTGCCAGCAGCCGGGTGGGGAATCAGCCCCAGCATTTT. Residues: CASSRVGNQPQHF.

This chain connects TRBV6-6 to TRBJ2-4; a possible D gene is TRBD1 (6 bases). CDR1 is MNHNY, CDR2 SVGAGI, per germline (reference sequence). V was shortened by 7 bases and J by 0 bases, with 13 bases between the two germline ends. The CDR3 loop spans 15 amino acids. This CDR3 is CASTATGLAKNIQYF. The CDR3 nucleotides are TGTGCCAGCACCGCCACAGGGTTAGCCAAAAACATTCAGTACTTC.